The 20 T cell receptor beta chains given below trace back to one sample, sequenced in a study of early T cells in non-severe SARS-CoV-2 infection. TCRdb re-called the 5' RACE reads with MiXCR, one entry per CDR3 protein. The table lists more than 85,000 distinct CDR3 sequences, roughly 15% of them singletons. Material: whole blood, obtained at baseline. These receptors all come from an adult who was a healthcare worker with PCR-confirmed SARS-CoV-2 infection or an uninfected control (not recorded which).

CDR3 sequence: CSVSWGGDEQYF. The CDR3 bases are TGCAGCGTTTCCTGGGGGGGTGACGAGCAGTACTTC. The V and J genes are TRBV29-1 and TRBJ2-7; TRBD2 matches at 7 bases. Germline V gene data show CDR1 as SQVTM and CDR2 as ANQGSEA. J gave up 5 bases and V 5 bases, and 6 bases lay outside the gene matches. CDR3 length: 12 residues.

This clonotype has at least ten counts. CDR3 coding DNA: TGTGCCAGCAGCTTGGTTCCGAGGGAGACCCAGTACTTC. Protein product: CASSLVPRETQYF. J is TRBJ2-5 and V is TRBV5-4; D is ambiguous. The CDR3 spans 13 residues. V was clipped by 0 bases and J by 5 bases, with 8 bases between them. CDR1 is SGHNT and CDR2 is YYREEE in the germline V gene (reference sequence).

In this sample, this clonotype turned up many times. This chain links TRBV12-3 or TRBV12-4 with TRBJ2-7; possibly TRBD1 for D (6 bases). Trimming took 3 bases from V and 2 from J, leaving 11 bases between them. The CDR3 contains 14 residues. CDR3 DNA sequence: TGTGCCAGCAGTTTGAGACAGGCTCCCTACGAGCAGTACTTC. Its protein is CASSLRQAPYEQYF.

This clonotype has a handful of counts. V gene TRBV2 combines with J gene TRBJ2-7, with TRBD2 as a possible D gene (5 bases). Trimming took off 3 bases at V and 0 bases at J, with 9 bases between the two ends. CDR1 and CDR2 from the germline V gene are SNHLY and FYNNEI. This CDR3 has 14 amino acids. The CDR3 region has the DNA TGTGCCAGCAGTGATCCGGGGAGCTCCTACGAGCAGTACTTC. Residues: CASSDPGSSYEQYF.

This clonotype was detected only a few times. The chain's CDR3 is CASSGQLNYEQYF. The CDR3 DNA is TGTGCCAGCAGTGGCCAGCTAAACTACGAGCAGTACTTC. This chain connects TRBV6-1 to TRBJ2-7; the D is unclear. Germline values: CDR1 MNHNS, CDR2 SASEGT. The CDR3 totals 13 residues. Trimming took 4 bases from V and 3 from J, leaving 10 bases between them.

This clonotype was seen only a few times. The J gene is TRBJ2-7, the V gene TRBV7-8; TRBD2 matches at 9 bases. The germline V gene encodes CDR1 SGHVS and CDR2 FQNEAQ. This CDR3 comprises 16 residues. V lost 1 base and J lost 4; bases outside the gene matches: 8. The CDR3 DNA reads as TGTGCCAGCAGCTTAGGGAGCGGGAGGCCCGGGTACGAGCAGTACTTC. Encoded protein: CASSLGSGRPGYEQYF.

The V and J genes are TRBV10-1 and TRBJ2-1; 10 nucleotides match TRBD2. V lost 9 bases and J lost 7; bases outside the gene matches: 9. The CDR3 runs to 14 residues. Germline CDR1 and CDR2: WNHNN and SYGVQD (reference sequence). This chain's CDR3 is CASSEREGRNEQFF. The CDR3 DNA reads as TGCGCCAGTTCCGAGCGGGAGGGGCGGAATGAGCAGTTCTTC.

The chain combines TRBV25-1 with TRBJ2-1; a weak D match, TRBD2 (6 bases). The CDR3 contains 15 residues. Germline loops: CDR1 MGHDK, CDR2 SYGVNS. Trimming stripped 6 bases from V and 8 bases from J, with 20 bases between. The CDR3 loop reads CASSRPGLAKDEQFF. CDR3 nucleotides: TGTGCCAGCAGCCGCCCGGGCCTAGCGAAGGATGAGCAGTTCTTC.

Only a few counts were recorded for this clonotype. The chain couples TRBV12-3 or TRBV12-4 to TRBJ1-2, with 9 nucleotides matching TRBD1. The CDR3 contains 13 residues. After removal of 1 base from V and 10 bases from J, the junction contained 4 bases not matched to a gene. Here the CDR3 reads CASSLGWDRDYTF. The CDR3, as DNA: TGTGCCAGCAGTTTAGGCTGGGACAGGGACTACACCTTC.

The CDR3 nucleotides are TGTGCCAGCAGCTTATTTTCCGGGGAGCTGTTTTTT. Translated, it gives CASSLFSGELFF. V and J are TRBV7-2 and TRBJ2-2; no firm D call. Germline assignment: CDR1 SGHTA and CDR2 FQGNSA. V was clipped by 2 bases and J by 6 bases, with 4 bases between them. The CDR3 sequence is 12 residues long.

The V gene is TRBV4-1, the J gene TRBJ2-1; D is ambiguous. The CDR3 runs to 14 residues. V shed 5 bases and J shed 8 bases, with 16 bases lying between them. The germline V gene encodes CDR1 MGHRA and CDR2 YSYEKL. CDR3 nucleotide sequence: TGCGCCAGCAGCGGGTACAGTGCGGTAGATGAGCAGTTCTTC. Protein sequence: CASSGYSAVDEQFF.

This clonotype appeared a few times. V gene TRBV7-9 combines with J gene TRBJ2-3; the D call may be TRBD1 or TRBD2 (5 bases each). The length of the CDR3 is 19 residues. With 5 bases removed from V and 8 bases from J, the gap between germline ends came to 32 bases. Per the germline V gene, CDR1 is SEHNR and CDR2 is FQNEAQ (reference sequence). The CDR3 loop reads CASSISSPLEGDLLGTQYF. CDR3 DNA: TGTGCCAGCAGCATTAGTTCGCCCCTAGAAGGGGACCTCCTGGGTACGCAGTATTTT.

V is TRBV6-5 and J is TRBJ1-5, with D possibly matching TRBD1 (5 bases). Germline loops: CDR1 MNHEY, CDR2 SVGAGI. The CDR3 sequence is 15 residues long. The V end was cut by 6 bases, the J end by 4 bases, with 16 bases between. The CDR3 is CASREMRGGNQPQHF. In DNA form, the CDR3 reads TGTGCCAGCAGGGAAATGAGGGGCGGTAATCAGCCCCAGCATTTT.

The chain recombines TRBV7-9 with TRBJ2-1, with TRBD2 identical over 12 bases. Germline-derived CDR1 and CDR2 are SEHNR and FQNEAQ (reference sequence). The CDR3 extends over 18 amino acids. V lost 4 bases and J lost 8; bases outside the gene matches: 15. This CDR3 reads CASSSPPSGRADIDEQFF. CDR3 bases: TGTGCCAGCAGCTCCCCACCTAGCGGGAGGGCCGATATAGATGAGCAGTTCTTC.

This CDR3 reads CASSSSRGQYF. The CDR3 nucleotides are TGTGCCAGCAGCTCCTCACGGGGGCAGTACTTC. The genes are TRBV7-2 and TRBJ2-7; D possibly corresponds to TRBD2 (5 bases). The V gene lost 4 bases and the J gene lost 9 bases, with 10 bases spanning the gap. CDR3 length: 11 amino acids. Germline-derived CDR1 and CDR2 are SGHTA and FQGNSA.

This clonotype appeared a few times. The chain joins TRBV23-1 to TRBJ1-4, with 7 positions matching TRBD1. Being an ORF, TRBV23-1 has a function that is uncertain. This CDR3 comprises 13 residues. V was clipped by 1 base and J by 16 bases; unmatched bases: 9. The CDR3 DNA follows: TGCGCCAGCAGTCAATACACGTCAGGGGGAGCGTTTTTT. Protein sequence: CASSQYTSGGAFF.

This clonotype was recorded a few times. The rearrangement joins TRBV2 to TRBJ2-2; tentative D call: TRBD1 (6 bases). The ends were cut back, 4 bases at V and 4 bases at J, with 10 bases in the middle. Germline CDR1 reads SNHLY; CDR2 reads FYNNEI. This CDR3 comprises 14 residues. The CDR3 coding sequence is TGTGCCAGCAGTGCCAGGGGAAGCACCGGGGAGCTGTTTTTT. This encodes CASSARGSTGELFF.

Turning to this clonotype: One end of the junction fails to match germline, which may point to a read error. The chain uses TRBV7-8 and TRBJ2-2; possible D gene TRBD2, 5 bases. Germline-derived CDR1 and CDR2 are SGHVS and FQNEAQ. CDR3 length: 13 residues. The DNA for the CDR3 is TGTGCCAGCCAGGATCCGAACACCGGGGAGCTTTTTTTT. As protein: CASQDPNTGELFF.

The chain joins TRBV27 to TRBJ2-3; D might be TRBD2 (5 bases). Trimming cost V 1 base and J 11 bases, with 10 bases left between them. The CDR3 sequence is 12 residues long. Germline CDR1 reads MNHEY; CDR2 reads SMNVEV (reference sequence). The CDR3 loop reads CASSLFGREQYF. The CDR3 nucleotides read TGTGCCAGCAGTTTATTTGGCCGGGAGCAGTATTTT.

This clonotype came up a few times. V usage is TRBV28 and J usage is TRBJ2-5; maybe TRBD2 (5 bases). The length of the CDR3 is 15 residues. Germline values: CDR1 MDHEN, CDR2 SYDVKM. V lost 6 bases, J lost 5 bases, and 19 bases lay in between. CDR3 bases: TGTGCCAGCAGAACCGGACTCTCGGTTAGGGAGACCCAGTACTTC. It yields the protein CASRTGLSVRETQYF.